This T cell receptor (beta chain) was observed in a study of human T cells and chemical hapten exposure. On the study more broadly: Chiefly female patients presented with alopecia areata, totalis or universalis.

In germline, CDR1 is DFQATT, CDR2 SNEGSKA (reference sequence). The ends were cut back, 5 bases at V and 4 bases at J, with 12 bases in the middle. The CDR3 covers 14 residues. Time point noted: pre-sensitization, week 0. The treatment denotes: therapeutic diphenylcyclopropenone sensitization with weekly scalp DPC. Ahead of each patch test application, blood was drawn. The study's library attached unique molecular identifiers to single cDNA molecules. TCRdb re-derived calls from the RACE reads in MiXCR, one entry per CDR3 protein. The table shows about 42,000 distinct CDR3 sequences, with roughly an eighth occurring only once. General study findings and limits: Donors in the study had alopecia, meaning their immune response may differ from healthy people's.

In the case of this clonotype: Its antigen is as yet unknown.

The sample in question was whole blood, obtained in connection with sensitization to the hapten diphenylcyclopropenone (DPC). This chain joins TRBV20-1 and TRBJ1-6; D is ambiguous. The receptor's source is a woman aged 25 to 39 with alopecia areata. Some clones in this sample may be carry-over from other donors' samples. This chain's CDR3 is CSARGVSYNSPLHF. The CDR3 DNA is TGCAGTGCTCGTGGGGTTTCTTATAATTCACCCCTCCACTTT.